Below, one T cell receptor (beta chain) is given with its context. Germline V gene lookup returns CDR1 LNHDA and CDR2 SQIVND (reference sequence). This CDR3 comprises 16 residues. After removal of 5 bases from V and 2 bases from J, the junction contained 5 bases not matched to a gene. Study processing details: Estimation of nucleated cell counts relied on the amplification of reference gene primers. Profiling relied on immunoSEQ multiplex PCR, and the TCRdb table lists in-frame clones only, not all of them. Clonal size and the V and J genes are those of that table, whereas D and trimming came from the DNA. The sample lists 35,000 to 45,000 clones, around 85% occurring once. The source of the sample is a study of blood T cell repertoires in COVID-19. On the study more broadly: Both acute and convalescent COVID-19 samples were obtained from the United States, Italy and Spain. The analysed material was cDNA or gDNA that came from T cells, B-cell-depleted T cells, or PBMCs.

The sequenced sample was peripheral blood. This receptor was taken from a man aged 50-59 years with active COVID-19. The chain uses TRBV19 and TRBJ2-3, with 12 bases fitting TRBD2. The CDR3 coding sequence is TGTGCCAGTAGTTTTCTAGCGGGGGGGGTCACAGATACGCAGTATTTT. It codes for CASSFLAGGVTDTQYF.